This entry features one TCR beta chain sequence. This sample is part of a study of blood T cell repertoires in COVID-19. At the level of the study: COVID-19 samples from acute and convalescent phases originated in the United States, Italy and Spain.

This CDR3 has 17 residues. V was clipped by 4 bases and J by 0 bases, with 16 bases between them. CDR1 is SGHNT, CDR2 YENEEA, per germline. Seattle-derived patients entered the study during active infection and were followed longitudinally. Authors' analysis steps: Reference gene primer amplification in the assay estimated nucleated cell counts. Clones were read by immunoSEQ multiplex PCR, and TCRdb kept only the in-frame ones, dropping some. V, J and clone size were drawn from that table, and D and trimming were deduced from the DNA. This table holds about 210,000 clones, more than 75% found once. V is TRBV11-3 and J is TRBJ2-1; possibly TRBD2 for D (6 bases). Sequencing input: peripheral blood. The receptor's source is an older woman with COVID-19, enrolled during active disease. In nucleotides, the CDR3 is TGTGCCAGCAGCTCCTATAGCGGAGGGAGCTCCTACAATGAGCAGTTCTTC. This sequence encodes CASSSYSGGSSYNEQFF.